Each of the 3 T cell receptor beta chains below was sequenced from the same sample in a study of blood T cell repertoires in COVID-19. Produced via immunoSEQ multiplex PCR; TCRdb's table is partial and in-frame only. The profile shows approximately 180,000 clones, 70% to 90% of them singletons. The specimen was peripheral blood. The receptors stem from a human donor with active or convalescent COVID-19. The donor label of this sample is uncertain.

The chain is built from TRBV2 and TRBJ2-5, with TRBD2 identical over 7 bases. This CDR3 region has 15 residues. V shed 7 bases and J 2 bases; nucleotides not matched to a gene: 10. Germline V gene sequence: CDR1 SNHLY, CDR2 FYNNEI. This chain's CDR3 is CASTWGGLPQETQYF. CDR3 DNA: TGTGCCAGCACCTGGGGGGGACTACCGCAAGAGACCCAGTACTTC.

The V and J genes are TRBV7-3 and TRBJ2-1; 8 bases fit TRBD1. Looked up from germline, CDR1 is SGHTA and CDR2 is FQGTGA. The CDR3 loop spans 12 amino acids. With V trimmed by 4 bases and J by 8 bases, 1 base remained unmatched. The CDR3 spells CASSSQGDEQFF. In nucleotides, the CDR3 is TGTGCCAGCAGCTCACAGGGGGATGAGCAGTTCTTC.

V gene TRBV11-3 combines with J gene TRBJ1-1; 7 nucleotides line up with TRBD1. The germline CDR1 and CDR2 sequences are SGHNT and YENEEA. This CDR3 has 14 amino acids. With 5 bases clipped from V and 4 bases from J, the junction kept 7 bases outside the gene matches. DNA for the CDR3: TGTGCCAGCAGCGGTTTCCAGGGGGGCACTGAAGCTTTCTTT. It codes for CASSGFQGGTEAFF.